The T cell receptor beta chain under discussion was sequenced for a study of shared clonotypes between healthy human individuals. Broader study findings: A few donors held about 5% of naive CD4 clonotypes in common.

Study processing details: ImmunoSEQ output lacked quality scores and full-length reads, limiting matched filtering. TCRdb's table, derived via immunoSEQ multiplex PCR, lists solely in-frame clones and lacks some. The V and J calls and clone size were taken over from that table, and D and trimming were inferred from the DNA. Seen here are roughly 2 million clones, roughly 95% observed once, and the top ten hold about 1.1%. CD45RO-negative, CCR7-positively selected cells formed the naive CD8 fraction, excluding terminally differentiated effector memory CD45RA+ cells. Donors comprised healthy HIV-negative adults lacking recent acute infections or vaccinations. V lost 5 bases to trimming and J lost 6 bases; unmatched junction nucleotides: 6. The V gene's germline CDR1 is PRHDT and CDR2 FYEKMQ (reference sequence). The CDR3 length is 13 residues. Notes on this clone: Antigen: not known.

The rearrangement joins TRBV13 to TRBJ2-7, with 8 bases matching TRBD1. Input material: naive CD8+ T cells sorted from blood. The TCR was taken from a man aged 18 to 30 in good health. The CDR3 bases are TGTGCCAGCAGCACCGGGACAGGACTCGAGCAGTACTTC. It yields the protein CASSTGTGLEQYF.